What follows are 15 T cell receptor beta chains derived from one specimen sequenced in a study of blood T cell repertoires in COVID-19. Generated by immunoSEQ multiplex PCR, the TCRdb table keeps only in-frame clones and is missing some. The data hold fewer than 200,000 clones, with roughly 80% observed a single time. Sequenced: peripheral blood. The receptor set was obtained from a human donor in a cohort sampled during active COVID-19.

This chain uses TRBV5-1 with TRBJ1-1, with 10 bases that match TRBD1. The germline V gene encodes CDR1 SGHRS and CDR2 YFSETQ. This CDR3 is built from 15 residues. Trimming took 0 bases from V and 4 from J; bases not matched to a gene: 3. The CDR3 reads CASSLGDRGATEAFF. CDR3 in DNA: TGCGCCAGCAGCTTGGGGGACAGGGGAGCCACTGAAGCTTTCTTT.

This chain connects TRBV11-2 to TRBJ1-1; D might be TRBD1 (5 bases). The CDR3 runs 16 residues. Per the germline V gene, CDR1 is SGHAT and CDR2 is FQNNGV. V lost 0 bases to trimming and J lost 5 bases, with 16 bases between them. As DNA, the CDR3 is TGTGCCAGCAGCTTAGATGTGGGGCAGGGTAGAACTGAAGCTTTCTTT. Encoded protein: CASSLDVGQGRTEAFF.

The genes are TRBV7-9 and TRBJ2-3, with D uncertain. Germline V gives CDR1 SEHNR, CDR2 FQNEAQ (reference sequence). Between the trimmed V and J ends, which lost 5 bases and 0 bases, there was a span of 6 bases. The CDR3 sequence is 13 residues long. The CDR3 loop reads CASSVVSTDTQYF. CDR3 DNA: TGTGCCAGCAGCGTCGTAAGCACAGATACGCAGTATTTT.

This clone has just one count. The V gene is TRBV2, the J gene TRBJ1-2; D remains unclear. CDR1 SNHLY and CDR2 FYNNEI come from the germline V gene. The CDR3 is made up of 15 amino acids. V was trimmed by 0 bases and J by 7 bases, leaving 15 bases between them. The CDR3 loop is CASSEALRGSGGYTF. CDR3 coding DNA: TGTGCCAGCAGTGAAGCGCTTCGGGGTTCCGGTGGCTACACCTTC.

V and J are TRBV19 and TRBJ1-1; D is possibly TRBD1 (6 bases). This CDR3 has 14 amino acids. Trimming took off 5 bases at V and 0 bases at J, with 10 bases between the two ends. CDR1 and CDR2 (germline): LNHDA, SQIVND (reference sequence). The CDR3 reads CASSVGGVNTEAFF. For the CDR3, the DNA is TGTGCCAGTAGTGTAGGGGGGGTGAACACTGAAGCTTTCTTT.

The gene calls are TRBV5-1 and TRBJ1-6; possible D gene TRBD1, 5 bases. This CDR3 comprises 18 residues. The germline gives CDR1 SGHRS, CDR2 YFSETQ. V lost 4 bases and J lost 4, with 21 bases in between. CDR3 sequence reads: CASSPQAGTEYYNSPLHF. The CDR3 bases are TGCGCCAGCAGCCCTCAGGCCGGGACTGAGTATTATAATTCACCCCTCCACTTT. Full variable domain (remainder filled in from reference TRBV5-1 and TRBJ1-6): KAGVTQTPRYLIKTRGQQVTLSCSPISGHRSVSWYQQTPGQGLQFLFEYFSETQRNKGNFPGRFSGRQFSNSRSEMNVSTLELGDSALYLCASSPQAGTEYYNSPLHFGNGTRLTVT.

This sequence joins TRBV19 and TRBJ1-5; D ambiguous. The CDR3 covers 12 residues. V lost 6 bases and J lost 9, with 12 bases in between. Germline-derived CDR1 and CDR2 are LNHDA and SQIVND (reference sequence). The CDR3, as DNA: TGTGCCAGTAGGGCGGGTCTCGGGCCCCAGCATTTT. It yields the protein CASRAGLGPQHF. Looking up the rest from reference TRBV19 and TRBJ1-5 gives the full variable domain: DGGITQSPKYLFRKEGQNVTLSCEQNLNHDAMYWYRQDPGQGLRLIYYSQIVNDFQKGDIAEGYSVSREKKESFPLTVTSAQKNPTAFYLCASRAGLGPQHFGDGTRLSIL.

The CDR3 protein is CASSHSPGTENEKLFF. Here the CDR3 DNA reads TGCGCCAGCAGCCACTCCCCCGGGACAGAGAATGAAAAACTGTTTTTT. The chain joins TRBV4-1 to TRBJ1-4; TRBD1 matches 7 bases. This CDR3 is built from 16 residues. In germline, CDR1 is MGHRA, CDR2 YSYEKL. Trimming cost V 3 bases and J 5 bases; bases outside gene matches: 9.

This clone was recorded only once. The chain links TRBV6-5 to TRBJ2-3, with D possibly matching TRBD2 (6 bases). The CDR3 totals 16 residues. V lost 4 bases and J 4 bases, leaving 18 bases between the germline ends. Germline lookup yields CDR1 MNHEY and CDR2 SVGAGI. The CDR3 DNA reads TGTGCCAGCAGTTTCTTAGCCGAGACGGGGGCAGATACGCAGTATTTT. This translates into CASSFLAETGADTQYF.

The CDR3 DNA reads as TGTGCCAGCAGGCCTCTTAGCGGGGGGGCCTACGAGCAGTACTTC. It codes for CASRPLSGGAYEQYF. The V gene is TRBV6-5, the J gene TRBJ2-7; 11 nucleotides line up with TRBD2. Trimming removed 6 bases from V and 2 bases from J; junction bases left unmatched: 6. Germline values: CDR1 MNHEY, CDR2 SVGAGI. There are 15 residues in the CDR3.

The chain is built from TRBV11-2 and TRBJ2-6; possibly TRBD1 for D (6 bases). Germline V gene data show CDR1 as SGHAT and CDR2 as FQNNGV. V gave up 5 bases and J gave up 4 bases, with 18 bases separating them. The CDR3 spans 17 residues. The CDR3 spells CASSTRDAGEGANVLTF. CDR3 DNA sequence: TGTGCCAGCAGCACTCGGGATGCAGGGGAAGGGGCCAACGTCCTGACTTTC.

This chain uses TRBV12-1 with TRBJ1-1; TRBD1 reflects the table's D call only, with no check against the DNA. TRBV12-1 is described as a pseudogene. This CDR3 has 13 amino acids. CDR3 region: CASRRQGCTEAFF. The CDR3 nucleotides read TGTGCCAGCAGGAGACAGGGGTGCACTGAAGCTTTCTTT.

The gene calls are TRBV7-8 and TRBJ1-1; 8 bases match TRBD1. Germline assignment: CDR1 SGHVS and CDR2 FQNEAQ. After removal of 4 bases from V and 6 bases from J, the junction contained 7 bases not matched to a gene. This CDR3 has 14 amino acids. Here the CDR3 reads CASSSPDRAAEAFF. The DNA for the CDR3 is TGTGCCAGCAGCTCCCCGGACAGGGCGGCTGAAGCTTTCTTT.

The rearrangement joins TRBV5-6 to TRBJ1-1; D is ambiguous. The CDR3 sequence is 13 residues long. The germline V gene has CDR1 SGHDT and CDR2 YYEEEE. The V end was cut by 3 bases, the J end by 6 bases, with 12 bases between. The CDR3 DNA reads TGTGCCAGCAGCTCTAGGGAGAGGTCTGAAGCTTTCTTT. It specifies CASSSRERSEAFF.

The chain employs TRBV3-1 (or the pseudogene TRBV3-2) and TRBJ1-2; possibly TRBD1 for D (6 bases). Germline V gene lookup returns CDR1 LGHDT and CDR2 YNNKEL (reference sequence). Trimming shortened V by 1 base and J by 0 bases, and 9 bases separated the two germline ends. The CDR3 spans 15 residues. In DNA form, the CDR3 reads TGTGCCAGCAGCCAAGGACAGGCGGCTAACTATGGCTACACCTTC. This encodes CASSQGQAANYGYTF.